This T cell receptor (beta chain) originates from a study of T cells in Graves' hyperthyroidism and ophthalmopathy. Study observations and caveats: Among clonotypes expanded in thyroid above 0.001, most were also found in blood. Ophthalmopathy onset followed model prediction by a median around six months.

In the case of this clonotype: As yet, its antigen is unknown.

Patients with ophthalmopathy all had a Clinical Activity Score of at least 3, a NOSPECS grade of at least 4 and duration under 3 months. The PBMCs were taken from about 9.7 ml of fresh peripheral blood. The TCR beta CDR3 regions underwent amplification using RNA transcripts as the source. TCR CDR3 regions were first amplified by RT-PCR with HTBI primers. TCRdb independently ran MiXCR on the multiplex PCR reads; one entry per CDR3 protein. The repertoire consists of approximately 600,000 distinct CDR3 sequences, with roughly 14% occurring once and the leading ten covering about 4%. This receptor was identified in a woman aged 40 to 50 with Graves' ophthalmopathy. What was sequenced was blood.

CDR3 nucleotide sequence: TGTGCCAGCAGCGCTTCGAGACAGGGGAAGGCTGGCTACACCTTC. Protein sequence: CASSASRQGKAGYTF. The genes are TRBV12-3 or TRBV12-4 and TRBJ1-2, with TRBD1 matching 8 bases. V lost 6 bases, J lost 7 bases, and 13 bases stayed unmatched. CDR3 length: 15 residues.